The 14 T cell receptor beta chains given below trace back to one sample, sequenced in a study of blood T cells in healthy people across ages. A second PCR of roughly 7 to 11 cycles used a sample-barcoded 5' primer and a J-beta primer mix. MiXCR was run by TCRdb on the 5' RACE reads, yielding one entry per CDR3 protein. Of more than 800,000 distinct CDR3 sequences listed, around 43% are singletons. Material for sequencing was blood. Source of these receptors: a woman between 55 and 75 years old in good health.

This clonotype was seen once. The V gene is TRBV14, the J gene TRBJ2-3, with 10 positions matching TRBD1. Trimming at V came to 0 bases and at J to 5 bases, leaving 5 bases not matched to a gene. Germline V CDR1 and CDR2: SGHDN, FVKESK. There are 16 residues in the CDR3. The CDR3: CASSQDYGTGVDTQYF. The DNA of the CDR3 is TGTGCCAGCAGCCAAGATTACGGGACAGGGGTAGATACGCAGTATTTT.

This clonotype was detected a few times. The chain uses TRBV29-1 and TRBJ1-1, with TRBD1 as a possible D gene (5 bases). This CDR3 has 13 amino acids. V was cut by 3 bases and J by 2 bases, with 10 bases left in between. CDR1 is SQVTM and CDR2 is ANQGSEA in the germline V gene. Here the CDR3 reads CSVETEVNTEAFF. The CDR3 DNA reads TGCAGCGTTGAGACAGAAGTAAACACTGAAGCTTTCTTT.

The chain is built from TRBV7-9 and TRBJ2-3; D gene ambiguous. The CDR3 runs 18 residues. The V end lost 4 bases, the J end lost 4 bases, and 24 bases lay between the germline ends. The germline V gene has CDR1 SEHNR and CDR2 FQNEAQ (reference sequence). CDR3 in DNA: TGTGCCAGCAGCTCTACGTTTCGGCAGATTACGAAGGCAGATACGCAGTATTTT. Amino acid sequence: CASSSTFRQITKADTQYF.

The CDR3 coding sequence is TGTGCCAGCAGCCTGACAGGGACAGCCTTTGAGACCCAGTACTTC. Protein product: CASSLTGTAFETQYF. J is TRBJ2-5 and V is TRBV7-2, with TRBD1 identical over 7 bases. The V and J ends lost 5 bases and 5 bases, in that order; junction bases with no gene match: 11. The CDR3 runs to 15 residues. CDR1 and CDR2 from the germline V gene are SGHTA and FQGNSA.

The chain employs TRBV29-1 and TRBJ2-7, with TRBD2 identical over 12 bases. The CDR3 has 14 residues. Germline V gives CDR1 SQVTM, CDR2 ANQGSEA. The V and J ends lost 4 bases and 3 bases, in that order; junction bases with no gene match: 4. The CDR3 reads CSVGLAGDLYEQYF. The DNA of the CDR3 is TGCAGCGTTGGACTAGCGGGAGATCTCTACGAGCAGTACTTC.

The V gene is TRBV5-1, the J gene TRBJ2-1; TRBD2 matches at 12 bases. Trimming took 3 bases from V and 8 from J; bases not matched to a gene: 9. Per the germline V gene, CDR1 is SGHRS and CDR2 is YFSETQ. The CDR3 spans 16 residues. CDR3 DNA sequence: TGCGCCAGCAGCTCACTAGCGGGAGGCCGGCATGATGAGCAGTTCTTC. As protein: CASSSLAGGRHDEQFF.

This clonotype appeared a few times. This chain uses TRBV3-1 with TRBJ2-1; weak D call: TRBD1 (5 bases). The V and J ends lost 0 bases and 7 bases respectively, with 22 bases between them. Germline lookup yields CDR1 LGHDT and CDR2 YNNKEL (reference sequence). The CDR3 spans 18 residues. CDR3 protein: CASSQELVRRVVRNEQFF. DNA of the CDR3: TGTGCCAGCAGCCAAGAGTTGGTGCGCAGGGTGGTGAGGAATGAGCAGTTCTTC.

This chain uses TRBV7-9 with TRBJ2-3; D is possibly TRBD2 (5 bases). The V end was cut by 10 bases, the J end by 4 bases, with 9 bases between. The CDR3 runs 11 residues. From germline, CDR1 is SEHNR and CDR2 FQNEAQ (reference sequence). CDR3 sequence: CAKGVADTQYF. CDR3 sequence (DNA): TGTGCCAAGGGAGTGGCAGATACGCAGTATTTT.

The chain couples TRBV13 to TRBJ1-1; weak D call: TRBD1 (5 bases). Per the germline V gene, CDR1 is PRHDT and CDR2 is FYEKMQ (reference sequence). CDR3 length: 14 residues. Trimming left V 5 bases short and J 0 bases short, with 10 bases between. CDR3 in DNA: TGTGCCAGCAGCACCGGACACTTGAACACTGAAGCTTTCTTT. It translates to CASSTGHLNTEAFF. The full variable domain, rest sourced from reference TRBV13 and TRBJ1-1, is AAGVIQSPRHLIKEKRETATLKCYPIPRHDTVYWYQQGPGQDPQFLISFYEKMQSDKGSIPDRFSAQQFSDYHSELNMSSLELGDSALYFCASSTGHLNTEAFFGQGTRLTVV.

This clonotype came up a few times. The rearrangement uses TRBV14 and TRBJ2-3, with D unclear. The V gene lost 5 bases and the J gene lost 5 bases, with 11 bases spanning the gap. Germline loops: CDR1 SGHDN, CDR2 FVKESK. The CDR3 is 13 amino acids. The CDR3 sequence: CASSEDQRDTQYF. As DNA, the CDR3 is TGTGCCAGCAGCGAGGACCAGCGAGATACGCAGTATTTT. Filled out from reference TRBV14 and TRBJ2-3, the complete variable domain reads EAGVTQFPSHSVIEKGQTVTLRCDPISGHDNLYWYRRVMGKEIKFLLHFVKESKQDESGMPNNRFLAERTGGTYSTLKVQPAELEDSGVYFCASSEDQRDTQYFGPGTRLTVL.

The chain couples TRBV3-1 to TRBJ2-7, with 9 bases fitting TRBD2. In germline, CDR1 is LGHDT, CDR2 YNNKEL (reference sequence). J was trimmed by 4 bases and V by 1 base; bases with no gene match: 8. This CDR3 is 16 amino acids long. The CDR3 sequence is CASSQGSASGIYEQYF. The CDR3 nucleotides read TGTGCCAGCAGCCAAGGATCGGCTAGCGGGATATACGAGCAGTACTTC.

This chain links TRBV10-1 with TRBJ1-2, with TRBD1 as a possible D gene (6 bases). Germline-derived CDR1 and CDR2 are WNHNN and SYGVQD (reference sequence). Trimming removed 3 bases from V and 5 bases from J, with 10 bases in between. This CDR3 spans 13 amino acids. The chain's CDR3 is CASSENTGYGYTF. The CDR3 nucleotides are TGCGCCAGCAGTGAAAATACAGGGTATGGCTACACCTTC.

The chain combines TRBV7-8 with TRBJ2-7; possibly TRBD2 for D (5 bases). CDR1 and CDR2 (germline): SGHVS, FQNEAQ. Deletions cut 1 base from V and 9 bases from J, with 19 bases between. CDR3 size: 15 residues. The CDR3 coding sequence is TGTGCCAGCAGCTTAGATCGGGAATTGGGTTTCGGGCAGTACTTC. Translated: CASSLDRELGFGQYF.

The chain recombines TRBV12-3 or TRBV12-4 with TRBJ2-5, with 9 positions matching TRBD2. Unmatched junction bases numbered 11, after V lost 4 bases and J lost 11 bases. The CDR3 extends over 14 amino acids. In nucleotides, the CDR3 is TGTGCCAGCAGTTCTCCCGCTAGCGGGACTGAGCAGTACTTC. This translates into CASSSPASGTEQYF.